These 23 T cell receptor beta chains originate from one sample sequenced in a study of shared clonotypes between healthy human individuals. Only in-frame clones appear in the TCRdb table, and some are missing; sequencing was by immunoSEQ multiplex PCR. The repertoire holds approximately 940,000 clones, with about three quarters as singletons. The specimen sequenced was memory CD4+ T cells sorted from blood. Subset defined: CD45RA-negative fraction. These receptor sequences come from a man younger than 30 in good health.

This clone was found once. The rearrangement links TRBV5-1 to TRBJ1-2; D gene unclear. Germline CDR1 and CDR2: SGHRS and YFSETQ. V lost 4 bases to trimming and J lost 4 bases, with 14 bases between them. The CDR3 has 14 residues. CDR3 sequence: CASSPRALGYGYTF. CDR3 bases: TGCGCCAGCAGCCCCCGGGCCCTTGGCTATGGCTACACCTTC.

This clone was recorded a few times. The chain is built from TRBV14 and TRBJ1-6; TRBD1 is a possible D gene (5 bases). The CDR3 consists of 15 residues. Germline CDR1 reads SGHDN; CDR2 reads FVKESK. V dropped 1 base and J dropped 11 bases, with 15 bases sitting between them. CDR3 nucleotides: TGTGCCAGCAGCCAAGTTACGGGGCGCGGGACACCCCTCCACTTT. This translates into CASSQVTGRGTPLHF. Looking up the rest from reference TRBV14 and TRBJ1-6 gives the full variable domain: EAGVTQFPSHSVIEKGQTVTLRCDPISGHDNLYWYRRVMGKEIKFLLHFVKESKQDESGMPNNRFLAERTGGTYSTLKVQPAELEDSGVYFCASSQVTGRGTPLHFGNGTRLTVT.

J is TRBJ1-3 and V is TRBV7-2, with D hard to call. The V end lost 6 bases, the J end lost 0 bases, and 12 bases lay between the germline ends. Germline CDR1 and CDR2: SGHTA and FQGNSA. The CDR3 is 15 residues long. The CDR3 loop reads CASSLGPNSGNTIYF. The CDR3 DNA is TGTGCCAGCAGTCTCGGACCGAACTCTGGAAACACCATATATTTT. Together with reference TRBV7-2 and TRBJ1-3, the CDR3 gives the full variable domain: GAGVSQSPSNKVTEKGKDVELRCDPISGHTALYWYRQSLGQGLEFLIYFQGNSAPDKSGLPSDRFSAERTGGSVSTLTIQRTQQEDSAVYLCASSLGPNSGNTIYFGEGSWLTVV.

The rearrangement links TRBV29-1 to TRBJ2-1, with 9 bases matching TRBD2. The CDR3 totals 15 residues. V was clipped by 7 bases and J by 1 base; unmatched bases: 8. Germline values: CDR1 SQVTM, CDR2 ANQGSEA. The CDR3 bases are TGCAGCGCCGCCCATAGCGGGGGATCCTACAATGAGCAGTTCTTC. Its protein is CSAAHSGGSYNEQFF.

This clone has a handful of counts. The V gene is TRBV6-1, the J gene TRBJ1-6; D ambiguous. Germline-derived CDR1 and CDR2 are MNHNS and SASEGT. There are 10 residues in the CDR3. V was shortened by 3 bases and J by 16 bases, with 7 bases between the two germline ends. CDR3 protein: CASSEDRLHF. In DNA form, the CDR3 reads TGTGCCAGCAGTGAGGATCGACTCCACTTT.

The chain is built from TRBV28 and TRBJ1-5; D gene unclear. Between the trimmed V and J ends, which lost 4 bases and 3 bases, there was a span of 10 bases. The CDR3 is made up of 14 amino acids. Germline CDR1 and CDR2: MDHEN and SYDVKM. CDR3: CASSSRVANQPQHF. In DNA, the CDR3 is TGTGCCAGCAGTTCAAGGGTGGCCAATCAGCCCCAGCATTTT.

This clone was counted between two and nine times. Other DNA sequences within the sample encode an identical CDR3. The chain is built from TRBV5-1 and TRBJ2-3; TRBD1 agrees at 8 bases. Trimming took 2 bases from V and 6 from J; bases not matched to a gene: 5. Looked up from germline, CDR1 is SGHRS and CDR2 is YFSETQ. This CDR3 has 14 residues. The CDR3 DNA reads TGCGCCAGCAGCTTTAACAGGGGGAGGGATACGCAGTATTTT. Translated, it gives CASSFNRGRDTQYF.

The rearrangement links TRBV6-1 to TRBJ2-3, with D maybe TRBD1 (5 bases). Germline V gene sequence: CDR1 MNHNS, CDR2 SASEGT. CDR3 size: 15 residues. With 2 bases removed from V and 9 bases from J, the gap between germline ends came to 18 bases. The CDR3 sequence is CASSERADTTGTQYF. The CDR3 bases are TGTGCCAGCAGTGAAAGGGCGGATACAACAGGCACGCAGTATTTT.

The chain carries TRBV2 and TRBJ1-2; D may be TRBD1 (5 bases). The CDR3 is 15 amino acids. V lost 1 base and J 7 bases, leaving 16 bases between the germline ends. CDR1 is SNHLY, CDR2 FYNNEI, per germline. In DNA form, the CDR3 reads TGTGCCAGCAGTGAAGGTCTGGGGCGGGCGACTGGCTACACCTTC. It is translated as CASSEGLGRATGYTF.

The V and J genes are TRBV5-1 and TRBJ1-2, with TRBD1 identical over 11 bases. CDR1 is SGHRS and CDR2 is YFSETQ in the germline V gene. CDR3 size: 17 residues. The V segment lost 2 bases and the J segment 4 bases; nucleotides outside the gene matches: 10. The CDR3 DNA reads TGCGCCAGCAGCTTTGGCGGGATTGGACAGGGGGCCTATGGCTACACCTTC. The encoded protein is CASSFGGIGQGAYGYTF.

About this clone: The same CDR3 arises from other DNA sequences in this sample as well. V and J are TRBV4-1 and TRBJ1-1, with D hard to call. The CDR3 length is 13 residues. Germline CDR1 reads MGHRA; CDR2 reads YSYEKL. V lost 1 base, J lost 1 base, and 4 bases lay in between. This CDR3 is CASSQVPNTEAFF. The CDR3 DNA sequence: TGCGCCAGCAGCCAAGTCCCGAACACTGAAGCTTTCTTT.

The chain carries TRBV5-8 and TRBJ1-4, with 9 nucleotides matching TRBD1. The CDR3 runs to 18 residues. The V and J ends lost 4 bases and 0 bases, in that order; junction bases with no gene match: 10. Germline V gives CDR1 SGHTS, CDR2 YDEGEE. The CDR3 reads CASSRYRGLRATNEKLFF. CDR3 coding DNA: TGTGCCAGCAGCCGCTACAGGGGGCTAAGAGCAACTAATGAAAAACTGTTTTTT.

This chain links TRBV4-1 with TRBJ2-4; 9 bases match TRBD1. V lost 1 base to trimming and J lost 0 bases; unmatched junction nucleotides: 1. This CDR3 contains 16 residues. Germline V CDR1 and CDR2: MGHRA, YSYEKL. The CDR3 nucleotides read TGCGCCAGCAGCCAAGGACAGGGGGTAGCCAAAAACATTCAGTACTTC. It translates to CASSQGQGVAKNIQYF.

The rearrangement uses TRBV2 and TRBJ2-1; D is perhaps TRBD1 or TRBD2 (5 bases each). Germline V lookup: CDR1 SNHLY, CDR2 FYNNEI. The CDR3 has 11 residues. Trimming removed 6 bases at V and 12 bases at J, with 12 bases between. The CDR3: CASSRGRMQFF. CDR3 sequence (DNA): TGTGCCAGCAGCCGGGGCCGTATGCAGTTCTTC. The whole variable domain, remainder taken from reference TRBV2 and TRBJ2-1, is EPEVTQTPSHQVTQMGQEVILRCVPISNHLYFYWYRQILGQKVEFLVSFYNNEISEKSEIFDDQFSVERPDGSNFTLKIRSTKLEDSAMYFCASSRGRMQFFGPGTRLTVL.

This clone was observed a handful of times. Additional DNA sequences in this sample encode the identical CDR3. The CDR3 protein is CAWRGTGTGVPLSSYEQYF. The CDR3 DNA is TGTGCCTGGAGGGGGACCGGGACAGGGGTCCCCTTGAGCTCCTACGAGCAGTACTTC. The V and J genes are TRBV30 and TRBJ2-7; the match to TRBD1 covers 10 bases. This CDR3 is built from 19 residues. Germline loops: CDR1 GTSNPN, CDR2 SVGIG (reference sequence). J was trimmed by 0 bases and V by 3 bases; bases with no gene match: 17.

The chain joins TRBV6-1 to TRBJ2-5; TRBD1 matches 9 bases. The CDR3 totals 15 residues. From germline, CDR1 is MNHNS and CDR2 SASEGT. V shed 6 bases, J shed 5 bases, and the junction held 10 bases outside the gene matches. The CDR3 coding sequence is TGTGCCAGCAGCACCCGGGACAGGGTGTTGGAGACCCAGTACTTC. Its translation: CASSTRDRVLETQYF.

J is TRBJ1-1 and V is TRBV10-2, with TRBD1 matching over 7 bases. The CDR3 has 16 amino acids. Trimming cost V 0 bases and J 5 bases; bases outside gene matches: 9. Germline CDR1 and CDR2: WSHSY and SAAADI. The CDR3 loop reads CASSESMWAGGTEAFF. CDR3 coding DNA: TGCGCCAGCAGTGAGTCGATGTGGGCAGGGGGGACTGAAGCTTTCTTT.

This clone was recorded at least ten times. The gene calls are TRBV5-6 and TRBJ1-5, with 9 bases fitting TRBD1. Trimming removed 3 bases from V and 3 bases from J; junction bases left unmatched: 4. Germline CDR1 and CDR2: SGHDT and YYEEEE. This CDR3 is 15 amino acids long. The CDR3 loop is CASSSWDRDNQPQHF. In nucleotides, the CDR3 is TGTGCCAGCAGCTCTTGGGACAGGGACAATCAGCCCCAGCATTTT.

The rearrangement joins TRBV5-4 to TRBJ2-2, with D possibly being TRBD2 (5 bases). Germline values: CDR1 SGHNT, CDR2 YYREEE (reference sequence). V gave up 4 bases and J gave up 6 bases, with 16 bases separating them. The CDR3 is 15 amino acids. The DNA for the CDR3 is TGTGCCAGCAGCGGAAGCGGTTGGGCCTCCGGGGAGCTGTTTTTT. Translation gives CASSGSGWASGELFF.

The V and J genes are TRBV11-2 and TRBJ1-6; D not certain. Germline V lookup: CDR1 SGHAT, CDR2 FQNNGV. The CDR3 has 13 residues. V lost 5 bases to trimming and J lost 8 bases, with 10 bases between them. CDR3 nucleotide sequence: TGTGCCAGCAGCGAAAATCCATATTCACCCCTCCACTTT. The encoded protein is CASSENPYSPLHF.

The chain links TRBV4-3 to TRBJ1-6, with 7 bases matching TRBD1. The trim removed 0 bases at V and 9 bases at J, leaving 5 bases unmatched. This CDR3 is 15 amino acids long. The germline V gene has CDR1 LGHNA and CDR2 YSLEER. This chain's CDR3 is CASSQERQGRSPLHF. The CDR3 nucleotides read TGCGCCAGCAGCCAAGAAAGACAGGGACGTTCACCCCTCCACTTT.

The chain joins TRBV4-1 to TRBJ1-2; 8 nucleotides align to TRBD1. The CDR3 spans 16 residues. Trimming cost V 2 bases and J 9 bases; bases outside gene matches: 14. Germline assignment: CDR1 MGHRA and CDR2 YSYEKL. Here the CDR3 reads CASSQPRSDRGLRYTF. The CDR3 region has the DNA TGCGCCAGCAGCCAACCGAGGTCCGACAGGGGTTTACGCTACACCTTC.

This chain links TRBV29-1 with TRBJ1-2; D may be TRBD1 (6 bases). The CDR3 is 16 residues long. V lost 1 base and J lost 0, with 15 bases in between. Germline V gives CDR1 SQVTM, CDR2 ANQGSEA. The CDR3 is CSVEVPGGQANYGYTF. Written as DNA, the CDR3 is TGCAGCGTTGAAGTCCCGGGGGGGCAGGCTAACTATGGCTACACCTTC.